These 21 T cell receptor beta chains came from one sample sequenced in a study of T cell repertoires in cytomegalovirus infection. TCRdb independently ran MiXCR on the reads; one entry per CDR3 protein. The sample has 150,000 to 200,000 distinct CDR3 sequences, approximately 9.6% seen once. The sample comprised PBMCs. The receptors here all came from a human donor in good health (CMV status not recorded). Some clones in this sample may be carry-over from other donors' samples.

This clonotype was found many times. The V call is TRBV28, the J call TRBJ2-5; the match to TRBD1 covers 8 bases. This CDR3 is 16 amino acids long. The germline V gene has CDR1 MDHEN and CDR2 SYDVKM. The J segment lost 2 bases and the V segment lost 1 base, leaving 6 bases of the junction unmatched. The CDR3 here is CASSLSGQGSQETQYF. The CDR3 DNA follows: TGTGCCAGCAGTTTATCCGGACAGGGAAGTCAAGAGACCCAGTACTTC.

As to this clonotype: A much bigger clone sits one base away, suggesting this may be a read error. This CDR3 reads CASIASGGLYEQSF. CDR3 sequence (DNA): TGTGCCAGCATTGCTAGCGGGGGACTCTACGAGCAGTCCTTC. The V and J genes are TRBV6-2 or TRBV6-3 and TRBJ2-7; 10 nucleotides match TRBD2. The CDR3 is 14 residues long. The V gene's germline CDR1 is MNHEY and CDR2 SVGEGT.

The sample holds many counts of this clonotype. The V call is TRBV14, the J call TRBJ2-1; 8 bases align to TRBD2. J gave up 0 bases and V 0 bases, and 7 bases lay outside the gene matches. This CDR3 is 18 amino acids long. Germline CDR1 and CDR2: SGHDN and FVKESK. The CDR3: CASSQDREGGASYNEQFF. CDR3 DNA sequence: TGTGCCAGCAGCCAAGATCGGGAGGGGGGGGCCTCCTACAATGAGCAGTTCTTC.

This clonotype was picked up many times. The CDR3 reads CASSLASGRGDQPQHF. As DNA, the CDR3 is TGTGCCAGCAGCTTAGCTTCTGGGAGGGGAGATCAGCCCCAGCATTTT. The rearrangement joins TRBV7-2 to TRBJ1-5, with D possibly being TRBD1 (5 bases). The CDR3 is 16 amino acids. The V gene lost 0 bases and the J gene lost 5 bases, with 14 bases spanning the gap. Germline CDR1 and CDR2: SGHTA and FQGNSA.

The chain combines TRBV2 with TRBJ2-5; D is uncertain. CDR3 length: 10 amino acids. V lost 7 bases and J lost 5, with 5 bases in between. Germline V gene data show CDR1 as SNHLY and CDR2 as FYNNEI. The CDR3 spells CASKLETQYF. The CDR3 region has the DNA TGTGCCAGCAAATTGGAGACCCAGTACTTC.

This clonotype was found many times. The chain combines TRBV7-9 with TRBJ1-1; D gene ambiguous. Germline values: CDR1 SEHNR, CDR2 FQNEAQ (reference sequence). Trimming pared 5 bases from V and 1 base from J, leaving 11 bases between. The CDR3 totals 14 residues. The CDR3 protein is CASSGGSGNTEAFF. The CDR3 region has the DNA TGTGCCAGCAGCGGAGGTTCCGGGAACACTGAAGCTTTCTTT.

The J gene is TRBJ2-6, the V gene TRBV11-1; perhaps TRBD2 as D (5 bases). This CDR3 contains 17 residues. The germline V gene has CDR1 SGHAT and CDR2 FQDESV (reference sequence). V lost 3 bases and J 0 bases, leaving 12 bases between the germline ends. DNA of the CDR3: TGTGCCAGCAGCTTTCGGGGTCGAAGCTCTGGGGCCAACGTCCTGACTTTC. It codes for CASSFRGRSSGANVLTF.

This clonotype appeared many times. This chain uses TRBV6-6 with TRBJ2-7; unclear D gene. V was pared by 6 bases and J by 1 base, with 16 bases between. CDR1 and CDR2 from the germline V gene are MNHNY and SVGAGI (reference sequence). The CDR3 has 15 amino acids. Here the CDR3 reads CASSPGRVPSYEQYF. CDR3 bases: TGTGCCAGCAGCCCCGGACGCGTACCTTCCTACGAGCAGTACTTC.

This clonotype was recorded at least ten times. The chain joins TRBV7-2 to TRBJ2-4, with D tentatively TRBD2 (6 bases). Looked up from germline, CDR1 is SGHTA and CDR2 is FQGNSA. The V gene lost 1 base and the J gene lost 1 base, with 8 bases spanning the gap. The CDR3 contains 15 residues. The CDR3 reads CASSLVGGAKNIQYF. The CDR3 DNA reads as TGTGCCAGCAGCTTAGTTGGGGGGGCCAAAAACATTCAGTACTTC.

The chain employs TRBV19 and TRBJ1-2, with 7 bases that match TRBD1. The V gene end was trimmed by 6 bases and the J gene end by 8 bases; junction bases not matched to a gene: 24. Germline CDR1 LNHDA, CDR2 SQIVND (reference sequence). This CDR3 has 18 amino acids. CDR3 DNA sequence: TGTGCCAGTAGGCACCAACGAGGAGGGGGCGCGCGGGAAAGCGGCTACACCTTC. Its translation is CASRHQRGGGARESGYTF.

This clonotype has at least ten counts. The chain is built from TRBV7-8 and TRBJ2-7; 12 bases are shared with TRBD1. Germline V lookup: CDR1 SGHVS, CDR2 FQNEAQ. V dropped 5 bases and J dropped 5; count of bases not matched to a gene: 4. This CDR3 comprises 14 residues. As DNA, the CDR3 is TGTGCCAGCAGCGTGGGACAGGGGGCCAACGAGCAGTACTTC. Protein: CASSVGQGANEQYF.

About this clonotype: Given a much more abundant clone one base away, this may be a read error. The CDR3 sequence: CASRSGQGGGLTQYF. In DNA, the CDR3 is TGTGCCAGCAGATCGGGACAGGGTGGAGGGTTGACCCAGTACTTC. The J gene is TRBJ2-5, the V gene TRBV28; 9 positions agree with TRBD1. The V and J ends lost 6 bases and 7 bases, in that order; junction bases with no gene match: 12. Germline values: CDR1 MDHEN, CDR2 SYDVKM. CDR3 size: 15 residues. The entire variable domain, with the rest obtained from reference TRBV28 and TRBJ2-5, is as follows: DVKVTQSSRYLVKRTGEKVFLECVQDMDHENMFWYRQDPGLGLRLIYFSYDVKMKEKGDIPEGYSVSREKKERFSLILESASTNQTSMYLCASRSGQGGGLTQYFGPGTRLLVL.

This clonotype was counted a few times. This sequence joins TRBV7-8 and TRBJ1-1, with D perhaps TRBD1 (6 bases). Per germline, CDR1 SGHVS and CDR2 FQNEAQ. This CDR3 is 19 amino acids long. Trimming stripped 0 bases from V and 5 bases from J, with 25 bases between. CDR3 nucleotide sequence: TGTGCCAGCAGCTTAGCTCTTTTGACGGCTCTTCTAGGGGGGACTGAAGCTTTCTTT. This translates into CASSLALLTALLGGTEAFF. The full variable domain, rest sourced from reference TRBV7-8 and TRBJ1-1, is GAGVSQSPRYKVAKRGQDVALRCDPISGHVSLFWYQQALGQGPEFLTYFQNEAQLDKSGLPSDRFFAERPEGSVSTLKIQRTQQEDSAVYLCASSLALLTALLGGTEAFFGQGTRLTVV.

The table lists this clonotype with a few counts. This chain uses TRBV20-1 with TRBJ1-1; no definite D call. Germline V gene sequence: CDR1 DFQATT, CDR2 SNEGSKA (reference sequence). The ends were cut back, 0 bases at V and 6 bases at J, with 14 bases in the middle. The CDR3 runs to 14 residues. The CDR3 here is CSARDTSTRPEAFF. In DNA form, the CDR3 reads TGCAGTGCTAGAGACACTTCGACAAGGCCTGAAGCTTTCTTT.

In its sample, this clonotype was seen many times. The J gene is TRBJ1-2, the V gene TRBV6-6; TRBD1 matches 8 bases. V lost 3 bases to trimming and J lost 9 bases; unmatched junction nucleotides: 6. CDR3 length: 13 amino acids. Germline assignment: CDR1 MNHNY and CDR2 SVGAGI (reference sequence). In nucleotides, the CDR3 is TGTGCCAGCAGTTATGGGCAGGGGGCAAGCTACACCTTC. It translates to CASSYGQGASYTF.

This clonotype was counted ten times or more. The chain has TRBV5-4 and TRBJ2-1; D ambiguous. The CDR3 extends over 14 amino acids. The germline CDR1 and CDR2 sequences are SGHNT and YYREEE (reference sequence). The germline V and J ends were trimmed by 3 bases and 4 bases, with 11 bases remaining between them. CDR3 protein: CASSSPNGYNEQFF. CDR3 sequence (DNA): TGTGCCAGCAGCTCCCCAAACGGGTACAATGAGCAGTTCTTC.

In its sample, this clonotype was seen many times. The V and J genes are TRBV7-2 and TRBJ1-2; no firm D call. The germline V gene has CDR1 SGHTA and CDR2 FQGNSA. Trimming took 7 bases from V and 4 from J, leaving 19 bases between them. This CDR3 has 15 amino acids. The CDR3 region is CASTPPAAPIYGYTF. The DNA for the CDR3 is TGTGCCAGCACACCCCCGGCTGCCCCCATCTATGGCTACACCTTC. The whole variable domain, filled in from reference TRBV7-2 and TRBJ1-2, reads GAGVSQSPSNKVTEKGKDVELRCDPISGHTALYWYRQSLGQGLEFLIYFQGNSAPDKSGLPSDRFSAERTGGSVSTLTIQRTQQEDSAVYLCASTPPAAPIYGYTFGSGTRLTVV.

This clonotype turned up a few times. The CDR3: CASSQPGEPNYGYTF. CDR3 sequence (DNA): TGCGCCAGCAGCCAACCGGGAGAGCCTAACTATGGCTACACCTTC. The rearrangement links TRBV5-1 to TRBJ1-2, with no clear D. CDR1 is SGHRS, CDR2 YFSETQ, per germline. The CDR3 is 15 amino acids. The V end was cut by 4 bases, the J end by 0 bases, with 13 bases between.

This sequence joins TRBV10-3 and TRBJ2-6; D gene uncertain. Germline V gene data show CDR1 as ENHRY and CDR2 as SYGVKD. The V gene lost 10 bases and the J gene lost 2 bases, with 9 bases spanning the gap. This CDR3 is built from 13 residues. In DNA form, the CDR3 reads TGTGCCACCGTCTCCCCTGGGGCCAACGTCCTGACTTTC. This sequence encodes CATVSPGANVLTF.

This clonotype was observed many times. CDR3 DNA: TGTGCCAGCAGTGATTGGGCGGCAGGGGTAATCGGAAACACCATATATTTT. It yields the protein CASSDWAAGVIGNTIYF. The rearrangement uses TRBV25-1 and TRBJ1-3, with D perhaps matching TRBD1 (6 bases). CDR3 length: 17 residues. Germline CDR1 reads MGHDK; CDR2 reads SYGVNS. V lost 3 bases, J lost 4 bases, and 19 bases lay in between.

This clonotype was detected ten times or more. The rearrangement links TRBV12-3 or TRBV12-4 to TRBJ1-1; D not certain. The CDR3 has 16 residues. The V end lost 5 bases, the J end lost 1 base, and 17 bases lay between the germline ends. In DNA form, the CDR3 reads TGTGCCAGCAGTCGCCCCCCCATTATGACGAACACTGAAGCTTTCTTT. Translated: CASSRPPIMTNTEAFF.